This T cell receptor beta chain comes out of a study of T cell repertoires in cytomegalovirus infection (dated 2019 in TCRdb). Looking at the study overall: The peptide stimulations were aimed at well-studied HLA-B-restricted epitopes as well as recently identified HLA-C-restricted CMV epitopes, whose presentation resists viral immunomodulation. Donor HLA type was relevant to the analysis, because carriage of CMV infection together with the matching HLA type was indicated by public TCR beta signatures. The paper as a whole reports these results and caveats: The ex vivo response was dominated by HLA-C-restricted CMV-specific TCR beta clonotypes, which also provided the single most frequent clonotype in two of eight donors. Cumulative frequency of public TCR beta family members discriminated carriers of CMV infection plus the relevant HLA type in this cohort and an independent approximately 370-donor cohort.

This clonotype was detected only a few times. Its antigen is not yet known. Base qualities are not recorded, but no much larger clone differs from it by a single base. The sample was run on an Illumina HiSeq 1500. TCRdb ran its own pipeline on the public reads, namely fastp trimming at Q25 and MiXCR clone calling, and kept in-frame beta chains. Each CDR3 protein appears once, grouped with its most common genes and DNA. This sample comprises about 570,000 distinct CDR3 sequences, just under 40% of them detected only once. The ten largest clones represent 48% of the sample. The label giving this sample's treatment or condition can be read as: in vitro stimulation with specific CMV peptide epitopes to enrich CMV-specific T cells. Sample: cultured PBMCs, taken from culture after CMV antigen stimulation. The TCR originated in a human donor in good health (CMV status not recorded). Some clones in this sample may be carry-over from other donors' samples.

The CDR3 protein is CASSLQGQGGGTQYF. Here is the DNA: TGTGCCAGCAGCTTACAGGGACAGGGGGGAGGTACGCAGTATTTT. The chain links TRBV7-2 with TRBJ2-3; a stretch of 11 junction bases matches TRBD1. Its CDR3 holds 15 amino acids, cysteine through phenylalanine. The retained sequence is limited to the CDR3, 45 bases, with the frame set at the first base. Per the germline V gene, SGHTA is the CDR1 and FQGNSA is the CDR2. V is cut back by 2 bases and J by 8 bases, with 6 bases in the junction unmatched.